This T cell receptor beta chain was recorded in a study of CD8+ T cells in alopecia areata. Comment on this clone: Antigen specificity is unknown.

This CDR3 is built from 14 residues. Germline V CDR1 and CDR2: SGHTA, FQGNSA. V was pared by 5 bases and J by 2 bases, with 10 bases between. Study results and caveats: Shared TCR sequences were less clear between patients than in mice, possibly partly from HLA diversity.

RNA extraction was followed by reverse transcription into cDNA, which acted as the sequencing template. The table came from immunoSEQ multiplex PCR; TCRdb's copy has only in-frame clones and leaves some out. In the table there are about 69,000 clones, approximately 60% of which are singletons. The chain carries TRBV7-2 and TRBJ1-5; possibly TRBD1 for D (5 bases). The material sequenced was CD8+ T cells sorted from blood, taken at week 0. This receptor was obtained from a human donor with alopecia areata. The CDR3 here is CASSPTRGNQPQHF. CDR3 nucleotides: TGTGCCAGCAGCCCCACCAGGGGCAATCAGCCCCAGCATTTT.